A single sample is the source of the 26 T cell receptor beta chains below, sequenced in a study of T cells in Graves' hyperthyroidism and ophthalmopathy. From RNA transcripts, TCR beta CDR3 regions were amplified. The HTBI primer set drove a first-round RT-PCR of the TCR CDR3. MiXCR, run by TCRdb on the multiplex PCR reads, gives a single entry per CDR3 protein. The sample contains fewer than 500,000 distinct CDR3 sequences, roughly 15% of which appear only once. Sequencing was performed on blood. These receptors originate from a woman younger than 45 with Graves' ophthalmopathy.

This clonotype occurred a few times. This may arise from a read error, as a much more abundant clone is one base away. This chain links TRBV2 with TRBJ2-5; D is possibly TRBD1 (7 bases). Deletions cut 4 bases from V and 4 bases from J, with 16 bases between. The CDR3 contains 15 residues. Germline V gene lookup returns CDR1 SNHLY and CDR2 FYNNEI. CDR3 DNA sequence: TGTGCCAGCAGTGGGGACAGACGGGGGAGAGAGACCCAGTACTTC. Its translation is CASSGDRRGRETQYF.

On this clonotype: This may arise from a read error, as a much more abundant clone is one base away. This chain joins TRBV20-1 and TRBJ1-2, with 7 bases identical to TRBD1. This CDR3 has 14 residues. Germline CDR1 DFQATT, CDR2 SNEGSKA (reference sequence). DNA for the CDR3: TGCAGTGCTGGAGATGGAGACAGGGAGTCTGGCTACACCTTC. Its protein product is CSAGDGDRESGYTF.

Ten or more counts support this clonotype. V and J are TRBV15 and TRBJ1-1; weak D call: TRBD1 (6 bases). Trimming took off 4 bases at V and 4 bases at J, with 19 bases between the two ends. Germline V gene sequence: CDR1 LNHNV, CDR2 YYDKDF (reference sequence). The CDR3 length is 16 residues. The CDR3 nucleotides are TGTGCCACCAGCAATTGGTTCGGGAGGGGGACCACTGAAGCTTTCTTT. Translating gives CATSNWFGRGTTEAFF.

The genes are TRBV28 and TRBJ2-3; no definite D call. This CDR3 region has 16 residues. The V end was cut by 7 bases, the J end by 4 bases, with 21 bases between. Germline V gives CDR1 MDHEN, CDR2 SYDVKM. CDR3 protein: CASNPLGVAPPDTQYF. CDR3 sequence (DNA): TGTGCCAGCAACCCCCTCGGTGTCGCACCACCAGATACGCAGTATTTT.

The rearrangement uses TRBV9 and TRBJ2-1, with 12 positions matching TRBD2. The CDR3 has 17 residues. CDR1 and CDR2 (germline): SGDLS, YYNGEE. V was clipped by 2 bases and J by 9 bases; unmatched bases: 12. Here the CDR3 reads CASSVGSLAGGNSEQFF. In DNA form, the CDR3 reads TGTGCCAGCAGCGTTGGTAGCCTAGCGGGGGGGAACAGTGAGCAGTTCTTC.

This clonotype showed up many times. The rearrangement links TRBV24-1 to TRBJ2-3; TRBD2 agrees at 8 bases. This CDR3 has 15 residues. Germline trimming cut 4 bases from V and 4 bases from J; bases unmatched to any gene: 6. Germline CDR1 KGHDR, CDR2 SFDVKD. The CDR3 sequence is CATSDPGTRADTQYF. CDR3 nucleotides: TGTGCCACCAGTGACCCCGGGACTAGAGCAGATACGCAGTATTTT.

The J gene is TRBJ2-2, the V gene TRBV20-1, with D perhaps TRBD2 (6 bases). Germline-derived CDR1 and CDR2 are DFQATT and SNEGSKA (reference sequence). The CDR3 runs 14 residues. V was clipped by 0 bases and J by 6 bases, with 11 bases between them. Here the CDR3 DNA reads TGCAGTGCTAGAGATCCCCGGGGGTCCGGGGAGCTGTTTTTT. Translated: CSARDPRGSGELFF.

This clonotype was seen at least ten times. The gene calls are TRBV20-1 and TRBJ1-2; D gene unclear. This CDR3 comprises 12 residues. The germline V gene encodes CDR1 DFQATT and CDR2 SNEGSKA (reference sequence). The germline V and J ends were trimmed by 3 bases and 6 bases, with 11 bases remaining between them. The CDR3 nucleotides are TGCAGTGCTAGCCGCGCACGGGATGGCTACACCTTC. Residues: CSASRARDGYTF.

This clonotype appeared many times. The CDR3 spells CASSTDNQPQHF. CDR3 DNA sequence: TGTGCCAGCAGTACCGACAATCAGCCCCAGCATTTT. The chain recombines TRBV3-1 with TRBJ1-5; D call uncertain. V gave up 6 bases and J gave up 3 bases, with 6 bases separating them. The CDR3 loop spans 12 amino acids. CDR1 is LGHDT, CDR2 YNNKEL, per germline (reference sequence).

The chain uses TRBV19 and TRBJ1-1, with 12 nucleotides matching TRBD1. V shed 5 bases and J 6 bases; nucleotides not matched to a gene: 7. The CDR3 extends over 15 amino acids. Germline V gives CDR1 LNHDA, CDR2 SQIVND (reference sequence). DNA for the CDR3: TGTGCCAGTAGTCCCCCGGGACAGGGGGCCTCTGAAGCTTTCTTT. Its protein is CASSPPGQGASEAFF.

This clonotype was counted a few times. The rearrangement joins TRBV9 to TRBJ2-1; D uncertain. The CDR3 is 15 residues long. V shed 1 base and J shed 2 bases, with 10 bases lying between them. Germline V gene sequence: CDR1 SGDLS, CDR2 YYNGEE. CDR3 bases: TGTGCCAGCAGCGTAAGCCCCGGGCCCTACAATGAGCAGTTCTTC. Encoded protein: CASSVSPGPYNEQFF.

This clonotype was seen at least ten times. The chain is built from TRBV5-6 and TRBJ1-1, with D tentatively TRBD1 (5 bases). Germline V gene sequence: CDR1 SGHDT, CDR2 YYEEEE. The V and J ends lost 2 bases and 5 bases respectively, with 10 bases between them. CDR3 length equals 13 residues. The DNA for the CDR3 is TGTGCCAGCAGCTTATGGGGGGGAACTGAAGCTTTCTTT. It yields the protein CASSLWGGTEAFF. The full variable domain, completed using reference TRBV5-6 and TRBJ1-1, is DAGVTQSPTHLIKTRGQQVTLRCSPKSGHDTVSWYQQALGQGPQFIFQYYEEEERQRGNFPDRFSGHQFPNYSSELNVNALLLGDSALYLCASSLWGGTEAFFGQGTRLTVV.

This clonotype appeared a few times. V and J are TRBV6-1 and TRBJ1-4, with D perhaps TRBD1 (5 bases). The V gene's germline CDR1 is MNHNS and CDR2 SASEGT. Between the trimmed V and J ends, which lost 6 bases and 7 bases, there was a span of 12 bases. The CDR3 runs to 13 residues. CDR3 DNA sequence: TGTGCCAGCAGGGCAACAGGCACTGAAAAACTGTTTTTT. Translation: CASRATGTEKLFF.

This clonotype was recorded at least ten times. This sequence joins TRBV9 and TRBJ1-1, with 9 bases aligning to TRBD1. V dropped 4 bases and J dropped 6; count of bases not matched to a gene: 10. CDR3 length: 15 amino acids. Germline CDR1 reads SGDLS; CDR2 reads YYNGEE. The CDR3 loop is CASSPHRGLGPEAFF. In nucleotides, the CDR3 is TGTGCCAGCAGCCCCCACAGGGGGCTCGGGCCTGAAGCTTTCTTT.

The chain carries TRBV11-2 and TRBJ2-1; D ambiguous. The CDR3 is made up of 13 amino acids. Germline V lookup: CDR1 SGHAT, CDR2 FQNNGV. V was clipped by 5 bases and J by 6 bases, with 11 bases between them. This CDR3 reads CASSPPNLNEQFF. The CDR3 DNA reads TGTGCCAGCAGCCCTCCGAATCTCAATGAGCAGTTCTTC.

This clonotype showed up many times. V gene TRBV20-1 combines with J gene TRBJ1-5; a possible D gene is TRBD1 (6 bases). The CDR3 is 15 amino acids. Per the germline V gene, CDR1 is DFQATT and CDR2 is SNEGSKA (reference sequence). Trimming removed 5 bases from V and 0 bases from J, with 14 bases in between. CDR3 amino acids: CSAPRTEDSNQPQHF. CDR3 sequence (DNA): TGCAGTGCTCCCCGGACAGAAGATAGCAATCAGCCCCAGCATTTT.

This clonotype was detected a few times. A read error may be the cause here, since a much bigger clone is one base away. The gene calls are TRBV2 and TRBJ1-1; TRBD1 aligns across 11 bases. The CDR3 consists of 15 residues. The V and J ends lost 6 bases and 7 bases, in that order; junction bases with no gene match: 10. CDR1 and CDR2 (germline): SNHLY, FYNNEI. The CDR3 protein is CASSTTGTGGVEAFF. The CDR3, as DNA: TGTGCCAGCAGCACCACCGGGACAGGGGGGGTTGAAGCTTTCTTT.

At least ten counts were recorded for this clonotype. The chain recombines TRBV6-1 with TRBJ2-7; possibly TRBD1 for D (5 bases). Deletions cut 5 bases from V and 2 bases from J, with 19 bases between. The CDR3 spans 16 residues. Per the germline V gene, CDR1 is MNHNS and CDR2 is SASEGT. CDR3 in amino acids: CASSYDGAGQPYEQYF. CDR3 nucleotides: TGTGCCAGCAGTTACGACGGAGCAGGGCAACCCTACGAGCAGTACTTC.

CDR3 coding DNA: TGTGCCAGCAGCTTCACCATAAACATATTTTTTTTAGGGGGGTTTTCTTCACCCCTCCACTTT. Translation: CASSFTINIFFLGGFSSPLHF. V and J are TRBV7-3 and TRBJ1-6; D is perhaps TRBD1 (6 bases). Germline CDR1 reads SGHTA; CDR2 reads FQGTGA. The CDR3 consists of 21 residues. V lost 3 bases to trimming and J lost 9 bases, with 33 bases between them.

This clonotype was seen many times. The V call is TRBV6-1, the J call TRBJ2-1; 9 bases line up with TRBD2. The length of the CDR3 is 22 residues. J gave up 0 bases and V 2 bases, and 20 bases lay outside the gene matches. Germline-derived CDR1 and CDR2 are MNHNS and SASEGT. The CDR3 region is CASSEFLGGSRGGVSSYNEQFF. CDR3 sequence (DNA): TGTGCCAGCAGTGAATTTCTGGGCGGATCTCGCGGGGGGGTAAGCTCCTACAATGAGCAGTTCTTC.

The J gene is TRBJ1-6, the V gene TRBV7-9; TRBD1 is a possible D gene (6 bases). CDR3 length: 16 residues. Looked up from germline, CDR1 is SEHNR and CDR2 is FQNEAQ (reference sequence). V was pared by 2 bases and J by 8 bases, with 16 bases between. The DNA for the CDR3 is TGTGCCAGCAGCTTAAAAGGTGGGGGCCTAGATTCACCCCTCCACTTT. Its protein product is CASSLKGGGLDSPLHF.

V is TRBV9 and J is TRBJ1-5; TRBD1 aligns across 7 bases. Germline CDR1 is SGDLS and CDR2 is YYNGEE. CDR3 length equals 15 residues. The V and J ends lost 3 bases and 0 bases, in that order; junction bases with no gene match: 3. The CDR3 protein is CASSAGTASNQPQHF. CDR3 coding DNA: TGTGCCAGCAGCGCCGGGACAGCTAGCAATCAGCCCCAGCATTTT.

This clonotype has a count of ten or more. J is TRBJ2-7 and V is TRBV29-1, with 9 nucleotides matching TRBD2. The CDR3 totals 13 residues. The V and J ends lost 4 bases and 3 bases, in that order; junction bases with no gene match: 4. Germline V gene data show CDR1 as SQVTM and CDR2 as ANQGSEA. CDR3 nucleotide sequence: TGCAGCGTTGGAGCGGGGGGCCACTACGAGCAGTACTTC. It specifies CSVGAGGHYEQYF.

V gene TRBV27 combines with J gene TRBJ1-4; a weak D match, TRBD1 (5 bases). V shed 6 bases and J shed 5 bases, with 10 bases lying between them. Germline V gene sequence: CDR1 MNHEY, CDR2 SMNVEV (reference sequence). This CDR3 has 13 residues. The CDR3 nucleotides read TGTGCCAGCAGCCGGGGACTGAATGAAAAACTGTTTTTT. Its translation is CASSRGLNEKLFF.

This clonotype was picked up many times. This sequence joins TRBV2 and TRBJ1-1; TRBD1 agrees at 8 bases. CDR1 and CDR2 from the germline V gene are SNHLY and FYNNEI. J was trimmed by 11 bases and V by 4 bases; bases with no gene match: 9. This CDR3 region has 13 residues. CDR3 amino acids: CASSALDRGHAFF. The CDR3 nucleotides are TGTGCCAGCAGTGCCCTTGACAGGGGACACGCTTTCTTT.

This clonotype was seen many times. The chain recombines TRBV7-8 with TRBJ2-5; TRBD2 agrees at 11 bases. The CDR3 is 15 residues long. The germline CDR1 and CDR2 sequences are SGHVS and FQNEAQ. The V segment lost 1 base and the J segment 5 bases; nucleotides outside the gene matches: 3. CDR3 sequence reads: CASSLGTSGGETQYF. The CDR3 DNA reads TGTGCCAGCAGCTTAGGCACTAGCGGGGGCGAGACCCAGTACTTC.